This is a list of T cell receptor beta chains from one sample in a study of T cells in Graves' hyperthyroidism and ophthalmopathy. TCRdb recomputed calls from the multiplex PCR reads with MiXCR, one row per CDR3 protein. The table lists about 590,000 distinct CDR3 sequences, 14% of them singletons. The sample was blood. The receptors shown here come from a woman younger than 30 with Graves' ophthalmopathy. CDR3s include the opening cysteine and the closing phenylalanine or tryptophan. A D gene is named only where the DNA matches it firmly. The size entry is marked missing in some rows and otherwise reads once, few, many or a size class.

clone_size,v_call,d_call,j_call,cdr3_aa,cdr3_nt
few,TRBV19,.,TRBJ1-4,CASSIQGQGEKLFF,TGTGCCAGTAGTATCCAGGGGCAGGGGGAAAAACTGTTTTTT
many,TRBV7-9,.,TRBJ2-1,CASSRDNTEQFF,TGTGCCAGCAGCCGGGACAACACTGAGCAGTTCTTC
.,TRBV28,.,TRBJ1-6,CASDNWGGGNSPLHF,TGTGCCAGCGACAATTGGGGGGGCGGGAATTCACCCCTCCACTTT
.,TRBV12-3/TRBV12-4,TRBD1,TRBJ2-7,CASSPSLIPDYRGTSYEQYF,TGTGCCAGCAGCCCCTCATTGATACCCGATTACAGGGGGACCTCCTACGAGCAGTACTTC
many,TRBV6-2/TRBV6-3,.,TRBJ2-7,CASSYSPGSTYEQYF,TGTGCCAGCAGTTACTCCCCGGGATCGACCTACGAGCAGTACTTC
many,TRBV29-1,TRBD1,TRBJ2-7,CSVGGNRDRGRDSYEQYF,TGCAGCGTTGGCGGGAACCGGGACAGGGGCCGCGATTCCTACGAGCAGTACTTC
many,TRBV12-3/TRBV12-4,.,TRBJ2-1,CASSFTRYPNEQFF,TGTGCCAGCAGTTTCACCAGGTACCCCAATGAGCAGTTCTTC
many,TRBV27,.,TRBJ1-1,CASSVWDGTEAFF,TGTGCCAGCAGTGTATGGGATGGCACTGAAGCTTTCTTT
many,TRBV6-2/TRBV6-3,TRBD2,TRBJ2-3,CASSYPGLAALTDTQYF,TGTGCCAGCAGTTACCCGGGACTAGCGGCCCTCACAGATACGCAGTATTTT
few,TRBV18,.,TRBJ2-2,CASSPGEQRSTGELFF,TGTGCCAGCTCACCTGGGGAACAACGAAGCACCGGGGAGCTGTTTTTT
.,TRBV13,.,TRBJ1-2,CASRFTGNYGYTF,TGTGCCAGCAGATTCACCGGGAACTATGGCTACACCTTC
few,TRBV19,.,TRBJ1-2,CASTPGEYYGYTF,TGTGCCAGTACCCCAGGGGAGTATTATGGCTACACCTTC
many,TRBV10-3,TRBD2,TRBJ2-5,CAISDRGVQYF,TGTGCCATCAGTGATCGGGGGGTTCAGTACTTC
many,TRBV12-3/TRBV12-4,.,TRBJ1-1,CASSLTRQGNTEAFF,TGTGCCAGCAGTTTAACGCGCCAGGGGAACACTGAAGCTTTCTTT
.,TRBV4-2,.,TRBJ2-7,CASSQEMDHSYEQYF,TGTGCCAGCAGCCAAGAAATGGACCACTCCTACGAGCAGTACTTC
many,TRBV28,.,TRBJ1-1,CASRAGTPNTEAFF,TGTGCCAGCAGGGCGGGGACACCCAACACTGAAGCTTTCTTT
many,TRBV28,.,TRBJ1-1,CASKTLDTEAFF,TGTGCCAGCAAAACCCTAGACACTGAAGCTTTCTTT
many,TRBV7-9,TRBD1,TRBJ2-7,CASSQTRDRDPEQYF,TGTGCCAGCAGCCAAACACGTGACAGGGACCCCGAGCAGTACTTC
many,TRBV9,TRBD1,TRBJ2-7,CASSAGRQGLYEQYF,TGTGCCAGCAGCGCAGGGAGACAGGGGCTCTACGAGCAGTACTTC
many,TRBV10-3,.,TRBJ2-7,CAITLGAGGGAYEQYF,TGTGCCATCACACTGGGGGCGGGCGGAGGGGCCTACGAGCAGTACTTC
.,TRBV19,TRBD2,TRBJ2-5,CASTSSGLQETQYF,TGTGCCAGTACCAGTAGCGGGCTTCAAGAGACCCAGTACTTC
many,TRBV18,TRBD1,TRBJ1-6,CASSPRQGGYSPLHF,TGTGCCAGCTCACCACGACAGGGAGGCTATTCACCCCTCCACTTT
.,TRBV29-1,TRBD1,TRBJ2-5,CSVLRQGVRHQETQYF,TGCAGCGTTCTTCGACAGGGAGTAAGGCACCAAGAGACCCAGTACTTC
few,TRBV6-1,.,TRBJ1-3,CASSSVLYGNTIYF,TGTGCCAGCAGTTCCGTCTTGTATGGAAACACCATATATTTT
many,TRBV28,.,TRBJ2-7,CASIQEGNYEQYF,TGTGCCAGCATTCAGGAAGGAAACTACGAGCAGTACTTC
few,TRBV6-1,.,TRBJ2-5,CASSETLRETQYF,TGTGCCAGCAGTGAAACCCTCCGAGAGACCCAGTACTTC
few,TRBV7-2,TRBD2,TRBJ2-1,CASSSRTHLAGAYNEQFF,TGTGCCAGCAGCTCTCGAACCCACCTAGCGGGAGCCTACAATGAGCAGTTCTTC
many,TRBV19,TRBD1,TRBJ2-5,CASSIGTGQETQYF,TGTGCCAGTAGTATTGGGACAGGCCAAGAGACCCAGTACTTC
few,TRBV4-1,TRBD1,TRBJ1-3,CASSGTGTGNTIYF,TGCGCCAGCAGTGGGACAGGCACTGGAAACACCATATATTTT
many,TRBV6-1,.,TRBJ1-5,CASTPRSSPSNQPQHF,TGTGCCAGCACCCCTCGGTCCTCCCCAAGCAATCAGCCCCAGCATTTT
.,TRBV11-1,TRBD1,TRBJ2-1,CASSPRQGAEEQFF,TGTGCCAGCAGCCCTCGACAGGGGGCGGAGGAGCAGTTCTTC
many,TRBV28,.,TRBJ1-1,CASNGRTEAFF,TGTGCCAGCAACGGGAGGACTGAAGCTTTCTTT
many,TRBV11-2,.,TRBJ1-1,CASSPRYTEAFF,TGTGCCAGCAGCCCTCGGTACACTGAAGCTTTCTTT
many,TRBV11-2,.,TRBJ2-1,CASSMGRINNEQFF,TGTGCCAGCAGCATGGGACGGATAAACAATGAGCAGTTCTTC
.,TRBV25-1,TRBD1,TRBJ1-5,CASSEFETGANSPQHF,TGTGCCAGCAGTGAATTCGAGACAGGGGCAAATTCGCCCCAGCATTTT
many,TRBV7-9,.,TRBJ2-7,CASSPGGEPPYEQYF,TGTGCCAGCAGCCCTGGCGGGGAGCCCCCCTACGAGCAGTACTTC
many,TRBV11-3,TRBD1,TRBJ2-7,CASSPRTGGNEQYF,TGTGCCAGCAGCCCTCGGACAGGGGGGAACGAGCAGTACTTC
many,TRBV30,.,TRBJ1-1,CAWSADQRGTEAFF,TGTGCCTGGAGTGCCGATCAACGGGGCACTGAAGCTTTCTTT
.,TRBV11-1,.,TRBJ2-7,CASSFYICSAPRGGYEQYF,.
.,TRBV7-9,.,TRBJ1-3,CASTSVGLTGNTIYF,TGTGCCAGCACCTCTGTGGGGTTAACTGGAAACACCATATATTTT
many,TRBV20-1,TRBD2,TRBJ2-3,CSATTSGMGTDTQYF,TGCAGTGCAACGACTAGCGGGATGGGCACAGATACGCAGTATTTT
many,TRBV6-1,.,TRBJ2-7,CASSDPRDGTYEQYF,TGTGCCAGCAGTGATCCTCGGGACGGGACCTACGAGCAGTACTTC
many,TRBV12-3/TRBV12-4,TRBD2,TRBJ2-3,CASSPGTSGSTDTQYF,TGTGCCAGCAGTCCCGGGACTAGCGGAAGCACAGATACGCAGTATTTT
many,TRBV20-1,.,TRBJ1-1,CSASRTVNTEAFF,TGCAGTGCTTCCAGGACAGTGAACACTGAAGCTTTCTTT
many,TRBV20-1,.,TRBJ2-1,CSARRSSPREQFF,TGCAGTGCTAGAAGAAGCAGCCCCCGTGAGCAGTTCTTC
.,TRBV19,TRBD2,TRBJ2-1,CASSISSGYNEQFF,TGTGCCAGTAGTATATCTAGCGGTTACAATGAGCAGTTCTTC
many,TRBV7-3,.,TRBJ2-3,CASSLTGGDTQYF,TGTGCCAGCAGCTTAACCGGGGGAGATACGCAGTATTTT
many,TRBV28,.,TRBJ2-7,CASSLGQASSYEQYF,TGTGCCAGCAGTTTGGGGCAGGCGAGCTCCTACGAGCAGTACTTC
.,TRBV27,.,TRBJ2-1,CASSWSGQHNEQFF,TGTGCCAGCAGTTGGAGCGGACAGCACAATGAGCAGTTCTTC
many,TRBV28,TRBD2,TRBJ2-1,CASSHGTSGLNEQFF,TGTGCCAGCAGTCACGGGACTAGCGGTCTCAATGAGCAGTTCTTC